The source of this TCR beta chain is a study of cytomegalovirus exposure and HLA in healthy donors. Notes on the study in general: TCR sequences were mostly rare, though some public TCRs occurred in many donors. Among donors in an Asian-associated ancestry cluster, a later analysis reportedly found fewer N-insertions than the roughly 670-donor mean.

The PCR employed 60 Vbeta primers together with 13 Jbeta primers. Produced via immunoSEQ multiplex PCR; TCRdb's table is partial and in-frame only. Here the sample spans about 120,000 clones, around 79% being singletons. The table lists this clone with a count of one. Its antigen is not known. The germline gene is not matched at one end of the junction; a read error may be the cause. The CDR3 length is 18 residues. CDR1 is MNHNS and CDR2 is SASEGT in the germline V gene. Sample: PBMCs. The V and J genes are TRBV6-1 and TRBJ2-3, with 13 bases fitting TRBD2. The TCR sequence derives from a woman aged 25 to 45 in good health and CMV-seropositive. The CDR3 DNA sequence: TGTGCCAGCAGGGAAGGGACTAGCGGGGTTCGCCGCACAGATACGCAGTATTTT. Translated, it gives CASREGTSGVRRTDTQYF.